This TCR beta chain was found in a study of T cells in Graves' hyperthyroidism and ophthalmopathy. TCR beta CDR3 regions were amplified from RNA transcripts. RT-PCR in the first round (using the HTBI primer set) targeted the TCR CDR3. TCRdb reprocessed the multiplex PCR reads with MiXCR, giving one entry per CDR3 protein. The table records about 560,000 distinct CDR3 sequences, approximately 15% of them present only once. The study defined stable Graves' hyperthyroidism as no ophthalmopathy progression within 18 months. Patients were aged 18 to 65, had disease duration under 2 months, and had newly diagnosed hyperthyroidism. V shed 6 bases, J shed 12 bases, and the junction held 12 bases outside the gene matches. The CDR3 length is 16 residues.

The material sequenced was blood. The J gene is TRBJ2-1, the V gene TRBV12-3 or TRBV12-4; 15 bases fit TRBD2. The TCR originated in a woman aged 18-29 years with Graves' hyperthyroidism. The CDR3 nucleotides are TGTGCCAGCAGCGATAAAAGGACTAGCGGGGGGGGTAGGCAGTTCTTC. Encoded protein: CASSDKRTSGGGRQFF.